The sequence of this T cell receptor (beta chain) was determined in a study of CD8 T cells in Susac syndrome. Study conclusions and caveats: The study recognized that its TCR sequencing and HLA analysis covered a relatively small number of individuals.

The germline CDR1 and CDR2 sequences are SGHDT and YYEEEE. This CDR3 has 15 amino acids. The V end was cut by 2 bases, the J end by 5 bases, with 16 bases between. Reverse transcription of roughly 0.5 to 1 ug RNA used random hexamers. immunoSEQ multiplex PCR amplified TCR beta CDR3 across 54 Vbeta, 13 Jbeta. Using its own MiXCR run on the immunoSEQ multiplex PCR reads, TCRdb lists one record per CDR3 protein. The table lists some 300,000 distinct CDR3 sequences, 85% of them singletons. Concerning this clonotype itself: The antigen remains unidentified.

CD8+ and CD4+ T cells taken from blood had their TCR beta sequenced. The receptor was derived from a human donor with multiple sclerosis. This chain connects TRBV5-6 to TRBJ1-1, with D unresolved. The sample comprised CD8+ T cells from PBMCs. The CDR3 DNA reads as TGTGCCAGCAGCTTAGAGAGGGTAGGACGAACTGAAGCTTTCTTT. Amino acid sequence: CASSLERVGRTEAFF. The full variable domain, its missing parts supplied by reference TRBV5-6 and TRBJ1-1, is DAGVTQSPTHLIKTRGQQVTLRCSPKSGHDTVSWYQQALGQGPQFIFQYYEEEERQRGNFPDRFSGHQFPNYSSELNVNALLLGDSALYLCASSLERVGRTEAFFGQGTRLTVV.